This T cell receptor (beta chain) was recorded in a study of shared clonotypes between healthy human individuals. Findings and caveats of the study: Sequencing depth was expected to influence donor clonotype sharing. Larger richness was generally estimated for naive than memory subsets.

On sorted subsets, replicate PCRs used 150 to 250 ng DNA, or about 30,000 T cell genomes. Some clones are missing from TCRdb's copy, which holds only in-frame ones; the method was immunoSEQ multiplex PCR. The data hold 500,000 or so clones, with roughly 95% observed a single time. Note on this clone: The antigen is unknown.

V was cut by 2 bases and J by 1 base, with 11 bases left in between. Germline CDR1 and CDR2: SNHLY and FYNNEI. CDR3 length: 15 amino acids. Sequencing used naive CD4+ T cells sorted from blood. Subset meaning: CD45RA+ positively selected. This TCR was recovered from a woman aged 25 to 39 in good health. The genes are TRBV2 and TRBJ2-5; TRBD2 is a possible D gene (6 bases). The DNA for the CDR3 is TGTGCCAGCAGTGAACAGACGGGAGCCCAAGAGACCCAGTACTTC. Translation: CASSEQTGAQETQYF.